This T cell receptor (beta chain) emerged from a study of blood T cell repertoires in COVID-19. About the research overall: Specimens from acute and convalescent COVID-19 originated in the United States, Italy and Spain.

Study processing details: How many nucleated cells were present was estimated from reference gene primer amplification. Using immunoSEQ multiplex PCR, the repertoire was profiled, and TCRdb retains in-frame clones only, with some absent. That table furnishes V, J and clone size, whereas the DNA furnished D and trimming. The sample lists around 300,000 clones, around 86% occurring once. V lost 5 bases, J lost 1 base, and 10 bases stayed unmatched. The CDR3 spans 15 residues. Germline V gene data show CDR1 as GTSNPN and CDR2 as SVGIG (reference sequence). This sequence joins TRBV30 and TRBJ2-5; 7 nucleotides align to TRBD2. The receptor's source is a middle-aged woman who had recovered from COVID-19. Sequencing was done on a sample of peripheral blood. In nucleotides, the CDR3 is TGTGCCTGGGACCTCTGGCGGGAGTTCCAAGAGACCCAGTACTTC. Translated, it gives CAWDLWREFQETQYF. Full variable domain (outside the CDR3, taken from reference TRBV30 and TRBJ2-5): SQTIHQWPATLVQPVGSPLSLECTVEGTSNPNLYWYRQAAGRGLQLLFYSVGIGQISSEVPQNLSASRPQDRQFILSSKKLLLSDSGFYLCAWDLWREFQETQYFGPGTRLLVL.